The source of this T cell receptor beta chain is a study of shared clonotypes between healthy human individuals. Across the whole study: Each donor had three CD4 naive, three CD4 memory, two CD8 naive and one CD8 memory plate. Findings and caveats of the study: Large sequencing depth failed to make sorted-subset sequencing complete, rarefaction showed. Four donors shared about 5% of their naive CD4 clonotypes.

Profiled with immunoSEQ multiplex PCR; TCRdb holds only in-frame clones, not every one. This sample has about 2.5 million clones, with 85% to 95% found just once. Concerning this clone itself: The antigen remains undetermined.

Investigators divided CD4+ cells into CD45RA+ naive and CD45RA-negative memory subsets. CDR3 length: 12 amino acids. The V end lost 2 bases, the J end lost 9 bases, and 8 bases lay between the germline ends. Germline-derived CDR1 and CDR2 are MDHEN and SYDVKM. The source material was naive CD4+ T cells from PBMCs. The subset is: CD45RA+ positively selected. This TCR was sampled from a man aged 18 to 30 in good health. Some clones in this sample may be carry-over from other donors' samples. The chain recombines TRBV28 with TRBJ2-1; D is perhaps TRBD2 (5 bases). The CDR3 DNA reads TGTGCCAGCAGTTTACTTAGCGCTGAGCAGTTCTTC. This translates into CASSLLSAEQFF.